One and the same sample provided the 20 T cell receptor beta chains below, sequenced in a study of CD8 T cells in Susac syndrome (dated by TCRdb to between 2018 and 2021). The receptor library was made with the immunoSEQ multiplex PCR assay. RNA was extracted using the RNeasy kit, and about 0.5 to 1 ug of the RNA was reverse transcribed with random hexamers. TCRdb reworked the public reads: Q25 trimming with fastp, MiXCR clone assembly, productive beta chains retained. Each CDR3 protein appears once, grouped with its most common genes and DNA. This sample lists some 180,000 distinct CDR3 sequences; over 85% were detected once. Around 0.1% of the sample rests with the top ten. The material sequenced was CD4+ T cells from PBMCs. These receptor sequences come from a human donor in good health.

The chain links TRBV6-5 to TRBJ1-6; D gene ambiguous. Trimming shortened V by 4 bases and J by 0 bases, and 13 bases separated the two germline ends. The germline gives CDR1 MNHEY, CDR2 SVGAGI. This CDR3 is 17 amino acids long. CDR3 DNA sequence: TGTGCCAGCAGTTGGGCAGGACGAAGCTCCTATAATTCACCCCTCCACTTT. This gives the protein CASSWAGRSSYNSPLHF.

The rearrangement joins TRBV12-3 or TRBV12-4 to TRBJ1-5; a weak D match, TRBD1 (5 bases). Trimming cost V 6 bases and J 2 bases, with 17 bases left between them. The CDR3 contains 16 residues. In DNA form, the CDR3 reads TGTGCCAGCAGGAGTTCCGGAGGGGAGGGCAATCAGCCCCAGCATTTT. Encoded protein: CASRSSGGEGNQPQHF.

The V call is TRBV20-1, the J call TRBJ2-3; possible D gene TRBD2, 6 bases. The CDR3 is 14 residues long. The germline CDR1 and CDR2 sequences are DFQATT and SNEGSKA (reference sequence). The V and J ends lost 6 bases and 0 bases respectively, with 13 bases between them. CDR3 nucleotide sequence: TGCAGTGCCTCGGAGGGCAGAAGCACAGATACGCAGTATTTT. This sequence encodes CSASEGRSTDTQYF.

This clonotype showed up just a few times. The chain has TRBV15 and TRBJ1-2; D gene ambiguous. Germline V gives CDR1 LNHNV, CDR2 YYDKDF (reference sequence). V was cut by 4 bases and J by 7 bases, with 16 bases left in between. The CDR3 consists of 14 residues. This CDR3 is CATSTRREERGYTF. Here the CDR3 DNA reads TGTGCCACCAGCACGAGGAGGGAGGAGCGTGGCTACACCTTC.

The chain recombines TRBV12-3 or TRBV12-4 with TRBJ2-5; D call uncertain. V was pared by 8 bases and J by 4 bases, with 17 bases between. The CDR3 is 14 amino acids. The CDR3 here is CASRRGDKGETQYF. The CDR3 DNA follows: TGTGCCAGCCGGCGCGGCGATAAGGGAGAGACCCAGTACTTC.

The V and J genes are TRBV4-3 and TRBJ1-6, with TRBD1 as a possible D gene (5 bases). The germline gives CDR1 LGHNA, CDR2 YSLEER. The CDR3 length is 14 residues. Trimming stripped 1 base from V and 8 bases from J, with 9 bases between. The CDR3 region has the DNA TGCGCCAGCAGCCAAGGGCTAGGGGATTCACCCCTCCACTTT. Encoded protein: CASSQGLGDSPLHF.

This sequence joins TRBV30 and TRBJ1-5; D remains ambiguous. CDR1 is GTSNPN, CDR2 SVGIG, per germline (reference sequence). The CDR3 runs to 16 residues. Trimming stripped 2 bases from V and 3 bases from J, with 17 bases between. For the CDR3, the DNA is TGTGCCTGGAGTCCGCCTCGGGCCGATTACAATCAGCCCCAGCATTTT. Residues: CAWSPPRADYNQPQHF.

The CDR3 DNA reads as TGTGCCAGCAGCGCCCGAGGGGGGTACCAAGAGACCCAGTACTTC. It specifies CASSARGGYQETQYF. The chain recombines TRBV9 with TRBJ2-5, with D possibly being TRBD1 or TRBD2 (6 bases each). The CDR3 spans 15 residues. Germline values: CDR1 SGDLS, CDR2 YYNGEE. With 3 bases removed from V and 0 bases from J, the gap between germline ends came to 12 bases.

J is TRBJ2-3 and V is TRBV29-1, with D tentatively TRBD2 (6 bases). The CDR3 runs 13 residues. V dropped 7 bases and J dropped 1 base, with 12 bases sitting between them. The V gene's germline CDR1 is SQVTM and CDR2 ANQGSEA. The CDR3 here is CSAAGGGTDTQYF. Here the CDR3 DNA reads TGCAGCGCGGCGGGCGGGGGCACAGATACGCAGTATTTT.

The chain employs TRBV29-1 and TRBJ2-5; the D gene is possibly TRBD1 (5 bases). The CDR3 covers 13 residues. The V end was cut by 3 bases, the J end by 4 bases, with 12 bases between. Germline loops: CDR1 SQVTM, CDR2 ANQGSEA. This CDR3 reads CSVDQGLRETQYF. CDR3 DNA: TGCAGCGTTGATCAGGGCCTTCGAGAGACCCAGTACTTC.

The gene calls are TRBV28 and TRBJ2-1, with a tentative D call TRBD2 (6 bases). Germline V gene data show CDR1 as MDHEN and CDR2 as SYDVKM. V shed 4 bases and J shed 14 bases, with 18 bases lying between them. This CDR3 comprises 13 residues. The CDR3 region is CASSSLPSGLEFF. In nucleotides, the CDR3 is TGTGCCAGCAGTTCCCTCCCCAGCGGGCTGGAGTTCTTC.

V and J are TRBV23-1 and TRBJ1-6, with D unclear. TRBV23-1 counts as an open reading frame of uncertain function. Trimming took 3 bases from V and 0 from J, leaving 9 bases between them. CDR3 length equals 16 residues. The CDR3 reads CASSQGSNSYNSPLHF. CDR3 bases: TGCGCCAGCAGTCAGGGCAGCAACTCCTATAATTCACCCCTCCACTTT.

The V gene is TRBV6-4, the J gene TRBJ1-2; D is ambiguous. Trimming shortened V by 5 bases and J by 1 base, and 11 bases separated the two germline ends. The CDR3 totals 14 residues. Germline V gene data show CDR1 as MRHNA and CDR2 as SNTAGT. In nucleotides, the CDR3 is TGTGCCAGCAGTCCGTCAGACGTTAACTATGGCTACACCTTC. Amino acid sequence: CASSPSDVNYGYTF.

V usage is TRBV20-1 and J usage is TRBJ1-5; D not resolved. Germline CDR1 is DFQATT and CDR2 is SNEGSKA (reference sequence). There are 16 residues in the CDR3. V lost 1 base and J 1 base, leaving 14 bases between the germline ends. The CDR3 DNA reads as TGCAGTGCTAGAGCCCAACAAGGGTGGAGCAATCAGCCCCAGCATTTT. Its protein is CSARAQQGWSNQPQHF.

The CDR3 reads CASSRPEGSQPQHF. The DNA of the CDR3 is TGCGCCAGCAGCCGCCCCGAGGGCAGTCAGCCCCAGCATTTT. J is TRBJ1-5 and V is TRBV4-1; D remains unclear. This CDR3 contains 14 residues. Trimming removed 4 bases at V and 6 bases at J, with 13 bases between. The germline V gene has CDR1 MGHRA and CDR2 YSYEKL.

The chain uses TRBV18 and TRBJ2-1; D is undetermined. Germline CDR1 reads KGHSH; CDR2 reads LQKENI. Deletions cut 2 bases from V and 7 bases from J, with 15 bases between. There are 15 residues in the CDR3. The CDR3 nucleotides are TGTGCCAGCTCACCAGTATCAGGATTCGGTAATGAGCAGTTCTTC. It yields the protein CASSPVSGFGNEQFF.

In its sample, this clonotype was seen once. In DNA, the CDR3 is TGTGCCAGCAGCGACAGGGGGCGGCCGATTCCCTACAATGAGCAGTTCTTC. Its protein product is CASSDRGRPIPYNEQFF. The V call is TRBV5-4, the J call TRBJ2-1; 10 bases line up with TRBD1. This CDR3 is built from 17 residues. V trimming: 4 bases; J trimming: 2 bases; junction bases outside the gene matches: 9. Germline V gives CDR1 SGHNT, CDR2 YYREEE (reference sequence).

The chain couples TRBV12-3 or TRBV12-4 to TRBJ2-7; perhaps TRBD1 as D (5 bases). This CDR3 contains 15 residues. The V end lost 6 bases, the J end lost 1 base, and 16 bases lay between the germline ends. CDR3: CASSSGAKASYEQYV. In DNA, the CDR3 is TGTGCCAGCAGCTCTGGGGCCAAGGCTTCCTACGAGCAGTACGTC.

The chain joins TRBV7-2 to TRBJ1-4; D gene uncertain. This CDR3 contains 14 residues. V was pared by 7 bases and J by 0 bases, with 9 bases between. The germline V gene has CDR1 SGHTA and CDR2 FQGNSA. CDR3 protein: CASTPGTTNEKLFF. CDR3 nucleotides: TGTGCCAGCACCCCAGGAACAACTAATGAAAAACTGTTTTTT.

The chain combines TRBV20-1 with TRBJ1-2; a weak D match, TRBD1 (5 bases). Trimming left V 3 bases short and J 4 bases short, with 9 bases between. The CDR3 length is 12 residues. Germline V CDR1 and CDR2: DFQATT, SNEGSKA (reference sequence). CDR3 region: CSAREGSYGYTF. DNA for the CDR3: TGCAGTGCTAGGGAGGGGAGCTATGGCTACACCTTC.